The clone carrying this T cell receptor (beta chain) showed up many times. Its antigen is currently unknown. The CDR3 has 13 amino acids. V was pared by 0 bases and J by 6 bases, with 9 bases between. Germline CDR1 reads LGHNA; CDR2 reads YSLEER. TCRdb re-derived calls from the RT-PCR reads in MiXCR, one entry per CDR3 protein. Found here are 160,000 or so distinct CDR3 sequences, 11% of them singletons; the top ten hold under 15%. The sample comes from a study of response to subunit inactivated influenza vaccine. Findings of the study overall: Authors suggested that a seasonal influenza vaccination recruits few new T cells each time.

The chain recombines TRBV4-3 with TRBJ2-7, with unresolved D. The sequences come from non-naive T cells sorted from PBMCs, collected 40 to 50 days after vaccination. This clonotype originated in a man aged 50-59 years who received an inactivated influenza vaccine. In DNA, the CDR3 is TGCGCCAGCAGCCAAGATTACGAGTCCGAGCAGTACTTC. Translating it yields CASSQDYESEQYF.